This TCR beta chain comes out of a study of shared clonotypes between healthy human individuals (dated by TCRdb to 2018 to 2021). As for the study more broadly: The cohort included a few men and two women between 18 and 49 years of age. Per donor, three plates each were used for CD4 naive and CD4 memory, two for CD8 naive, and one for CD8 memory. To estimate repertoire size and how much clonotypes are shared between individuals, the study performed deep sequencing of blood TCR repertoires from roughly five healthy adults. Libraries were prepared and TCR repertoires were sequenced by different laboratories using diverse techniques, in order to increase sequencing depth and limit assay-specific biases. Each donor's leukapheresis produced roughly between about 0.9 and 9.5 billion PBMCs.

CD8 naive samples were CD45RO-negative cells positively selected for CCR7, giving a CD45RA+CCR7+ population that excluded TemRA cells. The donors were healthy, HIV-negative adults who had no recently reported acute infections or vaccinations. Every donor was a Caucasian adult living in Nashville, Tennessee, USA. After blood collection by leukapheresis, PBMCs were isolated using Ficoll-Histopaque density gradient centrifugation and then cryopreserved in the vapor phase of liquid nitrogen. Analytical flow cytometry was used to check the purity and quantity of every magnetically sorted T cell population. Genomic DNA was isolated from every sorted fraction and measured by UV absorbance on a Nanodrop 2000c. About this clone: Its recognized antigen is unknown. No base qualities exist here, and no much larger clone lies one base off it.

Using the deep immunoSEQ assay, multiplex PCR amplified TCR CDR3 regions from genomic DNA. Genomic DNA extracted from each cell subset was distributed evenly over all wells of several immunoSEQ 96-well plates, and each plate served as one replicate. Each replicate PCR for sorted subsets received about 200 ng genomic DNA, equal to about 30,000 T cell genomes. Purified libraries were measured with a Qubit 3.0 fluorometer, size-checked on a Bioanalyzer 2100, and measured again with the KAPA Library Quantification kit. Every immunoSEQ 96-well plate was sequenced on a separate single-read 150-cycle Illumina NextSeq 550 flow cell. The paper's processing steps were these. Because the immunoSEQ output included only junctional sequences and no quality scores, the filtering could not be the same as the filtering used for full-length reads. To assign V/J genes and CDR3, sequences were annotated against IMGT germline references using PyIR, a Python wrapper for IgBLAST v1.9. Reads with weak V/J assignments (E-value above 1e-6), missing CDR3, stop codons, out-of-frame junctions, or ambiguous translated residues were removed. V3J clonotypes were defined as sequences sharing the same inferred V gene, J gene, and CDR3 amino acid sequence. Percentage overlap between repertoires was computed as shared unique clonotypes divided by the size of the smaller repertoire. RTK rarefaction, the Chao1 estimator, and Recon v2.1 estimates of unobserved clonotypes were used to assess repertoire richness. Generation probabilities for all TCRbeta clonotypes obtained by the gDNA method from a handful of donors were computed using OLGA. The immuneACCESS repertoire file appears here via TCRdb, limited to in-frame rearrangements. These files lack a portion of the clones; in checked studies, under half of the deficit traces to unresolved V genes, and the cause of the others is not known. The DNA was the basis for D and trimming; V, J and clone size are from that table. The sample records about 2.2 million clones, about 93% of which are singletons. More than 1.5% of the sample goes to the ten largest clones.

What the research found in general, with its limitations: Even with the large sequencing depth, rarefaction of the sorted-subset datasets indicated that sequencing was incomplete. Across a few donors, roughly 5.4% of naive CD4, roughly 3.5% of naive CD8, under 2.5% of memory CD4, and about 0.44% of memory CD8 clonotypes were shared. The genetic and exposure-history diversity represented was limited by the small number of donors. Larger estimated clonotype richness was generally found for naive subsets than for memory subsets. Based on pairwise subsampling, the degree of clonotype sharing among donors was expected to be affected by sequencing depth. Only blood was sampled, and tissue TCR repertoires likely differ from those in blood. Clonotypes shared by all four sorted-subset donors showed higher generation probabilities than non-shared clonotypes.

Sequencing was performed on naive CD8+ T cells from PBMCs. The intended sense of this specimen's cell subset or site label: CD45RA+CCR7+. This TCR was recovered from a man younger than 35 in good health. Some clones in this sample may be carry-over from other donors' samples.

The encoded CDR3 is CASKGTVGLAGYRDTQYF. The DNA is TGTGCCAGCAAGGGGACAGTCGGACTAGCGGGTTATAGAGATACGCAGTATTTT. The receptor chain draws on TRBV27 and TRBJ2-3, with 11 central nucleotides matching TRBD2. For CDR1 and CDR2, the germline V gene (reference sequence) lists MNHEY and SMNVEV. The cysteine opens and the phenylalanine closes a CDR3 of 18 amino acids. The kept DNA is CDR3 alone, 54 bases in frame from the first base. V is trimmed back by 7 bases and J by 5 bases, and the junction contains 17 bases that no gene match accounts for.